A single sample gave rise to the 15 T cell receptor beta chains below, sequenced in a study of blood T cells in healthy people across ages. With a J-beta primer mix and a sample-barcoded 5' primer, a second PCR ran roughly 6 to 11 cycles. TCRdb called the 5' RACE reads again in MiXCR, with one record for every CDR3 protein. The table records about 1.8 million distinct CDR3 sequences, around 50% of them present only once. Sequenced input: blood. Receptors originate from a woman aged 40 to 55 in good health.

This clonotype was recorded a few times. The chain carries TRBV29-1 and TRBJ2-3, with D possibly TRBD2 on 5 matching bases. Germline lookup yields CDR1 SQVTM and CDR2 ANQGSEA. CDR3 length equals 11 residues. Trimming took 5 bases from V and 5 from J, leaving 8 bases between them. The CDR3: CSVNAGDTQYF. The CDR3 DNA sequence: TGCAGCGTTAACGCGGGAGATACGCAGTATTTT.

This clonotype was seen only a few times. The J gene is TRBJ2-5, the V gene TRBV5-1, with 9 bases aligning to TRBD1. V was pared by 4 bases and J by 4 bases, with 8 bases of the junction left unmatched. The CDR3 consists of 15 residues. Germline lookup yields CDR1 SGHRS and CDR2 YFSETQ. The CDR3 nucleotides are TGCGCCAGCAGCCCAGGCGGGACAGGGATAGAGACCCAGTACTTC. It yields the protein CASSPGGTGIETQYF.

The V call is TRBV6-5, the J call TRBJ1-1; 9 bases fit TRBD1. The V segment lost 5 bases and the J segment 10 bases; nucleotides outside the gene matches: 5. Germline loops: CDR1 MNHEY, CDR2 SVGAGI. CDR3 length equals 12 residues. CDR3 protein: CASSTGGKRAFF. The CDR3 DNA is TGTGCCAGCAGTACAGGGGGCAAGAGAGCTTTCTTT.

CDR3 amino acids: CASSWGVAGGIDTQYF. In DNA form, the CDR3 reads TGTGCCAGCAGTTGGGGAGTAGCGGGGGGGATCGATACGCAGTATTTT. The V call is TRBV27, the J call TRBJ2-3, with 11 positions matching TRBD2. This CDR3 has 16 residues. Germline assignment: CDR1 MNHEY and CDR2 SMNVEV (reference sequence). The V and J ends lost 4 bases and 6 bases, in that order; junction bases with no gene match: 9.

This clonotype was counted once. This rearrangement joins TRBV3-1 to TRBJ1-5; tentatively, D is TRBD1 (6 bases). The germline V gene encodes CDR1 LGHDT and CDR2 YNNKEL (reference sequence). Deletions cut 9 bases from V and 6 bases from J, with 12 bases between. This CDR3 region has 12 residues. As DNA, the CDR3 is TGTGCCAGTGGACAGTGGGGTCAGCCCCAGCATTTT. It yields the protein CASGQWGQPQHF.

The gene calls are TRBV4-3 and TRBJ1-2, with 9 positions matching TRBD1. The germline CDR1 and CDR2 sequences are LGHNA and YSLEER. V shed 4 bases, J shed 8 bases, and the junction held 14 bases outside the gene matches. The CDR3 totals 16 residues. CDR3 amino acids: CASSPGIQGAAGGYTF. CDR3 sequence (DNA): TGCGCCAGCAGCCCGGGTATACAGGGGGCGGCAGGGGGCTACACCTTC.

In nucleotides, the CDR3 is TGTGCCACCAGCAGAGTGGGCGGACTAGCGGGATATCAAGAGACCCAGTACTTC. Protein product: CATSRVGGLAGYQETQYF. The rearrangement joins TRBV15 to TRBJ2-5; 12 bases line up with TRBD2. This CDR3 has 18 residues. Germline V CDR1 and CDR2: LNHNV, YYDKDF (reference sequence). With V trimmed by 1 base and J by 2 bases, 8 bases remained unmatched.

This clonotype has a count of ten or more. The chain has TRBV7-2 and TRBJ2-3; tentatively, D is TRBD2 (5 bases). CDR1 SGHTA and CDR2 FQGNSA come from the germline V gene. This CDR3 has 15 residues. V was cut by 3 bases and J by 1 base, with 11 bases left in between. CDR3 residues: CASSFRGARTDTQYF. In nucleotides, the CDR3 is TGTGCCAGCAGCTTCCGGGGAGCTCGCACAGATACGCAGTATTTT.

The V and J genes are TRBV20-1 and TRBJ2-3, with 9 bases that match TRBD2. Germline CDR1 and CDR2: DFQATT and SNEGSKA (reference sequence). J was trimmed by 6 bases and V by 1 base; bases with no gene match: 5. CDR3 length: 14 residues. The CDR3 DNA is TGCAGTGCTAGAGTGCCGACTAGCGGTGATACGCAGTATTTT. It yields the protein CSARVPTSGDTQYF.

The count of this clonotype is one. The chain couples TRBV20-1 to TRBJ2-3, with D uncertain. The germline gives CDR1 DFQATT, CDR2 SNEGSKA (reference sequence). Between the trimmed V and J ends, which lost 3 bases and 2 bases, there was a span of 9 bases. This CDR3 is 13 amino acids long. CDR3: CSARLPFTDTQYF. The CDR3 region has the DNA TGCAGTGCTAGGCTCCCTTTCACAGATACGCAGTATTTT.

The gene calls are TRBV29-1 and TRBJ2-1; 7 nucleotides line up with TRBD2. The J segment lost 4 bases and the V segment lost 2 bases, leaving 8 bases of the junction unmatched. Germline V gives CDR1 SQVTM, CDR2 ANQGSEA. CDR3 size: 15 residues. Here the CDR3 reads CSVELASGGYNEQFF. CDR3 nucleotide sequence: TGCAGCGTTGAACTGGCTAGCGGAGGATACAATGAGCAGTTCTTC.

In this sample, this clonotype turned up once. The V and J genes are TRBV2 and TRBJ1-1, with a tentative D call TRBD1 (5 bases). Germline values: CDR1 SNHLY, CDR2 FYNNEI. V dropped 9 bases and J dropped 4 bases, with 12 bases sitting between them. This CDR3 is built from 12 residues. The CDR3 loop is CASGTFGTEAFF. The CDR3 DNA reads as TGTGCCAGTGGGACGTTTGGCACTGAAGCTTTCTTT.

This clonotype was counted only a few times. V and J are TRBV29-1 and TRBJ1-1; D is possibly TRBD1 (6 bases). With 7 bases removed from V and 4 bases from J, the gap between germline ends came to 22 bases. Germline V gives CDR1 SQVTM, CDR2 ANQGSEA. The CDR3 covers 15 residues. This CDR3 reads CSGGTSDSLGTEAFF. CDR3 coding DNA: TGCAGCGGGGGAACATCGGACAGCTTAGGCACTGAAGCTTTCTTT. Drawing the rest from reference TRBV29-1 and TRBJ1-1, the complete variable domain is SAVISQKPSRDICQRGTSLTIQCQVDSQVTMMFWYRQQPGQSLTLIATANQGSEATYESGFVIDKFPISRPNLTFSTLTVSNMSPEDSSIYLCSGGTSDSLGTEAFFGQGTRLTVV.

This chain joins TRBV28 and TRBJ2-1, with D possibly called TRBD1 or TRBD2 (5 bases each). V was shortened by 3 bases and J by 5 bases, with 14 bases between the two germline ends. CDR1 MDHEN and CDR2 SYDVKM come from the germline V gene. This CDR3 has 15 amino acids. The CDR3 DNA reads TGTGCCAGCAGTTTTGGGTGGGGGAAAGACAATGAGCAGTTCTTC. Translating gives CASSFGWGKDNEQFF.

The chain has TRBV6-2 or TRBV6-3 and TRBJ1-5; D perhaps matches TRBD1 (5 bases). The germline V gene has CDR1 MNHEY and CDR2 SVGEGT. CDR3 size: 15 residues. Trimming removed 3 bases at V and 3 bases at J, with 12 bases between. As DNA, the CDR3 is TGTGCCAGCAGTTATCTCGACAGCTTCAATCAGCCCCAGCATTTT. Its protein product is CASSYLDSFNQPQHF.